This entry lists 2 T cell receptor beta chains sequenced from one sample in a study of brain T cells in children with intractable seizures. As to time point: blood from clinic visit 5 months post-surgery; TSC patient then seizure free. The data were produced by immunoSEQ multiplex PCR, yet TCRdb's version contains in-frame clones alone and is incomplete. The sample has about 340,000 clones; over 85% are singletons. The specimen was peripheral blood, collected approximately 5 months after surgery. These receptors all stem from a boy younger than two with tuberous sclerosis and intractable seizures.

CDR3 sequence (DNA): TGTGCCTCATCCCCGCCGGGACAGGGCACAGATACGCAGTATTTT. This codes for CASSPPGQGTDTQYF. The chain employs TRBV28 and TRBJ2-3; 8 bases align to TRBD1. This CDR3 is built from 15 residues. The V gene's germline CDR1 is MDHEN and CDR2 SYDVKM. J was trimmed by 1 base and V by 11 bases; bases with no gene match: 11.

This chain links TRBV27 with TRBJ1-1; D is perhaps TRBD1 (5 bases). Germline values: CDR1 MNHEY, CDR2 SMNVEV (reference sequence). This CDR3 region has 15 residues. Deletions cut 1 base from V and 1 base from J, with 10 bases between. The DNA for the CDR3 is TGTGCCAGCAGTTTATTTTGGGGCGGGAACACTGAAGCTTTCTTT. It yields the protein CASSLFWGGNTEAFF.